Sequencing of this TCR beta chain was carried out in a study of regulatory T cells in long-lasting Graves disease. Study results and caveats: A reduction in accuracy may have resulted from the small sample size. Persistent disease favored TRBV28, TRBJ1-2 and TRBJ2-5.

This CDR3 has 13 residues. Germline V lookup: CDR1 GTSNPN, CDR2 SVGIG (reference sequence). V was cut by 0 bases and J by 8 bases, with 13 bases left in between. The time point: persistent/refractory GD, antithyroid drugs over 5 years with positive TRAb. PBMCs were the source of the RNA used for TCR sequencing. This clonotype was counted ten times or more. Its antigen remains unknown. Researchers made TCR beta libraries by using iRepertoire HTBI primers and running Arm-PCR on CDR3 regions. Each CDR3 protein is one row after TCRdb ran MiXCR on the multiplex PCR reads. Here the sample spans some 280,000 distinct CDR3 sequences, roughly a fifth being singletons.

This specimen consisted of peripheral blood mononuclear cells (PBMCs), obtained when the disease was refractory, from a patient treated with antithyroid drugs. The rearrangement uses TRBV30 and TRBJ1-1; D unclear. The sequence derives from a female donor with Graves disease. The CDR3 sequence: CAWSVTHGMEAFF. CDR3 coding DNA: TGTGCCTGGAGTGTGACTCACGGGATGGAAGCTTTCTTT. Full variable domain (rest looked up from reference TRBV30 and TRBJ1-1): SQTIHQWPATLVQPVGSPLSLECTVEGTSNPNLYWYRQAAGRGLQLLFYSVGIGQISSEVPQNLSASRPQDRQFILSSKKLLLSDSGFYLCAWSVTHGMEAFFGQGTRLTVV.